The 8 T cell receptor beta chains below come from one sample, sequenced in a study of identical twins. In TCRdb, the 5' RACE reads were re-called with MiXCR into one record per CDR3 protein. The sample lists 1.5 million to 2 million distinct CDR3 sequences, about 32% occurring once. The sequenced sample was cord blood. The receptor source for this set is a newborn girl in good health.

This clonotype was picked up many times. The rearrangement uses TRBV27 and TRBJ2-7; D could derive from TRBD1 or TRBD2 (5 bases each). V was cut by 5 bases and J by 3 bases, with 14 bases left in between. The CDR3 covers 14 residues. Germline CDR1 is MNHEY and CDR2 is SMNVEV (reference sequence). CDR3 in amino acids: CASSPWGSRYEQYF. The CDR3 DNA sequence: TGTGCCAGCAGTCCGTGGGGGAGTCGCTACGAGCAGTACTTC.

This clonotype has more than one count but fewer than ten. The V gene is TRBV21-1, the J gene TRBJ1-4; the table calls TRBD1, which could not be checked here. TRBV21-1 is an annotated pseudogene. This CDR3 contains 14 residues. The CDR3 DNA reads TGTGCCAGCAGCAAACAGAGCGCAGGGGAAAAACTGTTTTTT. Encoded protein: CASSKQSAGEKLFF.

The V and J genes are TRBV20-1 and TRBJ2-2, with 7 bases identical to TRBD2. This CDR3 contains 16 residues. The germline V gene has CDR1 DFQATT and CDR2 SNEGSKA (reference sequence). J was trimmed by 0 bases and V by 0 bases; bases with no gene match: 4. CDR3 bases: TGCAGTGCTAGAGAGGGCGGGGGTTCGAACACCGGGGAGCTGTTTTTT. Amino acids: CSAREGGGSNTGELFF.

Regarding this clonotype: No conserved phenylalanine or tryptophan is present at the end of the CDR3, so a read error is the likely explanation. The chain recombines TRBV11-1 with TRBJ2-1; 10 bases fit TRBD1. Germline V gene data show CDR1 as SGHAT and CDR2 as FQDESV (reference sequence). J lost 3 bases, V lost 5 bases, and 4 bases had no gene match. The length of the CDR3 is 15 residues. The CDR3 DNA follows: TGTGCCAGCAGCCGGGGACAGGGGAGCTACAATGAGCAGTTCTTA. Protein sequence: CASSRGQGSYNEQFL.

The chain links TRBV12-3 or TRBV12-4 to TRBJ2-7; the match to TRBD1 covers 9 bases. J gave up 4 bases and V 3 bases, and 7 bases lay outside the gene matches. The CDR3 covers 15 residues. The CDR3 is CASSFLTGGGYEQYF. In DNA form, the CDR3 reads TGTGCCAGCAGTTTCCTTACAGGGGGCGGATACGAGCAGTACTTC.

This clonotype appeared many times. V gene TRBV5-1 combines with J gene TRBJ1-6, with D unclear. This CDR3 has 17 residues. The germline V and J ends were trimmed by 0 bases and 10 bases, with 20 bases remaining between them. Germline V gives CDR1 SGHRS, CDR2 YFSETQ. The CDR3 DNA reads TGCGCCAGCAGCTTGGGGCCAGCCTTCTACCTTGGGTCACCCCTCCACTTT. Encoded protein: CASSLGPAFYLGSPLHF.

In this sample, this clonotype turned up a few times. The J gene is TRBJ2-7, the V gene TRBV2; unclear D gene. With 3 bases removed from V and 6 bases from J, the gap between germline ends came to 9 bases. In germline, CDR1 is SNHLY, CDR2 FYNNEI. CDR3 length equals 12 residues. The CDR3 DNA reads TGTGCCAGCAGTGACAAAGACTTCGAGCAGTACTTC. It codes for CASSDKDFEQYF.

In regard to this clonotype: One junction end does not reproduce the germline sequence, and a read error may be involved. J is TRBJ1-5 and V is TRBV20-1, with no clear D. Germline-derived CDR1 and CDR2 are DFQATT and SNEGSKA (reference sequence). The CDR3 is 15 residues long. This chain's CDR3 is CSAGERVEPYQPQHF. The DNA of the CDR3 is TGCAGTGCTGGAGAGAGAGTTGAGCCGTATCAGCCCCAGCATTTT.